Listed below are T cell receptor beta chains from one sample, sequenced in a study of CD8+CD57+ T cells in acquired aplastic anemia. TCRdb ran MiXCR on the reads and lists one entry per CDR3 protein. The data hold about 270,000 distinct CDR3 sequences, with around 82% observed a single time. The sequencing input was sorted CD4+, CD8+, or CD8+CD57+ T cells (not recorded which) from PBMCs. Every receptor here comes from a human donor with aplastic anemia. Each CDR3 is given with its conserved first and last residue. Each record gives: CDR3 length, V gene, D gene, J gene, clone size, CDR3 DNA, CDR3 protein. The D gene is left open where the match is weak. Clone size is shown for a subset of rows, as once, few, many or a class of expanded clone.

cdr3_length: 16; v_call: TRBV4-1; d_call: -; j_call: TRBJ2-7; clone_size: -; cdr3_nt: TGCGCCAGCAGCGAGGGGGGGGACGGGAGCTCCTACGAGCAGTACTTC; cdr3_aa: CASSEGGDGSSYEQYF
cdr3_length: 13; v_call: TRBV4-1; d_call: TRBD1; j_call: TRBJ1-2; clone_size: -; cdr3_nt: TGCGCCAGCAGCCAGGAAGGGACAGGTGGCTACAGCTTC; cdr3_aa: CASSQEGTGGYSF
cdr3_length: 16; v_call: TRBV11-3; d_call: -; j_call: TRBJ2-1; clone_size: -; cdr3_nt: TGTGCCAGCAGCTTTGATCTGAGAGGGGGGAGCGATGAGCAGTTCTTC; cdr3_aa: CASSFDLRGGSDEQFF
cdr3_length: 15; v_call: TRBV7-9; d_call: -; j_call: TRBJ1-2; clone_size: -; cdr3_nt: TGTGCCAGCAGCTTTAAAAGGGGCGGCGACTATGGCTACACCTTC; cdr3_aa: CASSFKRGGDYGYTF
cdr3_length: 14; v_call: TRBV7-3; d_call: -; j_call: TRBJ2-3; clone_size: -; cdr3_nt: TGTGCCAGCTCAAGAGAGGGAGGTGCCGATACGCAGTATTTT; cdr3_aa: CASSREGGADTQYF
cdr3_length: 16; v_call: TRBV7-8; d_call: -; j_call: TRBJ2-1; clone_size: -; cdr3_nt: TGTGCCAGCAGCTTACCAGACGACACGGGCAGCTACGAGCAGTTCTTC; cdr3_aa: CASSLPDDTGSYEQFF
cdr3_length: 14; v_call: TRBV7-3; d_call: -; j_call: TRBJ2-5; clone_size: -; cdr3_nt: TGTGCCTACGAGGTAGGGGCGTACCATGCGACCCAGTACTTC; cdr3_aa: CAYEVGAYHATQYF
cdr3_length: 18; v_call: TRBV11-2; d_call: -; j_call: TRBJ2-1; clone_size: -; cdr3_nt: TGTGCCAGCAGCACCACGCAGGGCGTGCGGCCAAGCTACAATGAGCAGTTCTTC; cdr3_aa: CASSTTQGVRPSYNEQFF
cdr3_length: 14; v_call: TRBV9; d_call: TRBD1; j_call: TRBJ2-3; clone_size: once; cdr3_nt: TGTGCCAGCAGCTTACAGGGGGTTACTGAAGCTCTCTATTTT; cdr3_aa: CASSLQGVTEALYF
cdr3_length: 14; v_call: TRBV7-9; d_call: -; j_call: TRBJ2-3; clone_size: once; cdr3_nt: TGTGCCAGCAGCGTCACAGCGACAGTCCAAGCCAAGAACTTT; cdr3_aa: CASSVTATVQAKNF
cdr3_length: 11; v_call: TRBV29-1; d_call: -; j_call: TRBJ1-2; clone_size: few; cdr3_nt: TGCAGCGTTGAAACGGGATATGGCTACACCTTC; cdr3_aa: CSVETGYGYTF
cdr3_length: 13; v_call: TRBV7-3; d_call: TRBD1; j_call: TRBJ2-3; clone_size: -; cdr3_nt: TGTGCCAGCGGCGTAGGGGGCACGAGCACAGATACTTTT; cdr3_aa: CASGVGGTSTDTF
cdr3_length: 15; v_call: TRBV2; d_call: -; j_call: TRBJ1-2; clone_size: -; cdr3_nt: TGTGCCAGCAGTTTGGTGGGGGGGGCCAACTCTGGAGCTTTCTTC; cdr3_aa: CASSLVGGANSGAFF
cdr3_length: 14; v_call: TRBV7-9; d_call: -; j_call: TRBJ2-3; clone_size: -; cdr3_nt: TGTGCCAGCAGCTTTCAGAGAGGTGGGGGGACCGATGAGTTT; cdr3_aa: CASSFQRGGGTDEF
cdr3_length: 14; v_call: TRBV11-3; d_call: -; j_call: TRBJ1-2; clone_size: -; cdr3_nt: TGTGCCAGCAGCTTAGACCTGACAGTGTCCTCTTATACCTTC; cdr3_aa: CASSLDLTVSSYTF
cdr3_length: 15; v_call: TRBV19; d_call: -; j_call: TRBJ2-1; clone_size: once; cdr3_nt: TGTGCCAGCAGCACGTGGAGGGAAACGTGTAATGAGCAGTTCTTC; cdr3_aa: CASSTWRETCNEQFF
cdr3_length: 11; v_call: TRBV2; d_call: -; j_call: TRBJ1-6; clone_size: -; cdr3_nt: TGTGCCAGCACTGCTACACGGCCCCTCCACTTT; cdr3_aa: CASTATRPLHF
cdr3_length: 15; v_call: TRBV9; d_call: -; j_call: TRBJ1-2; clone_size: -; cdr3_nt: TGTGCCAGCGGATGGGGTGGAAGGTCTCACTACTGCGACACCTTC; cdr3_aa: CASGWGGRSHYCDTF
cdr3_length: 15; v_call: TRBV7-8; d_call: -; j_call: TRBJ1-5; clone_size: -; cdr3_nt: TGTGCCAGCAGCGTAGCGGGAGTTTCGGCGCAGCCCCAGCATTTT; cdr3_aa: CASSVAGVSAQPQHF
cdr3_length: 21; v_call: TRBV7-9; d_call: -; j_call: TRBJ1-3; clone_size: -; cdr3_nt: TGTGCCAGCAGCGAACAGTCTCCACAGGGTGTGTCAAGTAATGGGAGAAACACCATATATTTT; cdr3_aa: CASSEQSPQGVSSNGRNTIYF
cdr3_length: 14; v_call: TRBV11-3; d_call: -; j_call: TRBJ2-5; clone_size: -; cdr3_nt: TGTACCAGCAGCAGAGATCTGACAGAAGAGACCCAGTACTTC; cdr3_aa: CTSSRDLTEETQYF
cdr3_length: 15; v_call: TRBV5-8; d_call: -; j_call: TRBJ2-7; clone_size: -; cdr3_nt: TGTGCCACCAGCAGAGATCCCCTCCTGGGGGACGAGCAGTACTTC; cdr3_aa: CATSRDPLLGDEQYF
cdr3_length: 12; v_call: TRBV5-4; d_call: -; j_call: TRBJ2-7; clone_size: -; cdr3_nt: TGCGCCAGCAGCCAGGGCCCTGACGAGCAGTACTTC; cdr3_aa: CASSQGPDEQYF
cdr3_length: 15; v_call: TRBV7-8; d_call: -; j_call: TRBJ2-3; clone_size: -; cdr3_nt: TGTGCCAGCAGCGCGGCGAGAGGTGCAGTAAATACGCAGTATTTT; cdr3_aa: CASSAARGAVNTQYF
cdr3_length: 13; v_call: TRBV2; d_call: TRBD1; j_call: TRBJ2-7; clone_size: -; cdr3_nt: TGTGCCAGCAGTCCAGGACAGGGGAACGAGCAGTACTTC; cdr3_aa: CASSPGQGNEQYF
cdr3_length: 15; v_call: TRBV9; d_call: TRBD1; j_call: TRBJ1-1; clone_size: once; cdr3_nt: TGTGACAGCAGCGTAGAGGGACAGAGCACAGATACGCCTTTCTTT; cdr3_aa: CDSSVEGQSTDTPFF
cdr3_length: 14; v_call: TRBV7-2; d_call: -; j_call: TRBJ2-3; clone_size: -; cdr3_nt: TGCGCCAGCAGCTTAGCCGTAGGTCCTGGCTACCAGTTTTTT; cdr3_aa: CASSLAVGPGYQFF
cdr3_length: 14; v_call: TRBV2; d_call: -; j_call: TRBJ1-2; clone_size: -; cdr3_nt: TGTGCCAGCAGTTTGCGAGAGCCTAACTATGGCTACACCTTC; cdr3_aa: CASSLREPNYGYTF
cdr3_length: 12; v_call: TRBV9; d_call: -; j_call: TRBJ2-2; clone_size: -; cdr3_nt: TGTGCCAGCAGCTTAGGGCCCGATACGCCGTTTTTT; cdr3_aa: CASSLGPDTPFF
cdr3_length: 13; v_call: TRBV2; d_call: -; j_call: TRBJ2-1; clone_size: -; cdr3_nt: TGTGCCAGCAGTGATGGGGGGAAGCAGACGCAGTTCTTC; cdr3_aa: CASSDGGKQTQFF
cdr3_length: 14; v_call: TRBV5-8; d_call: -; j_call: TRBJ2-3; clone_size: few; cdr3_nt: TGTGCCAGCCGCTTGACCGGCGGCCCCGATACGCAGTATTTT; cdr3_aa: CASRLTGGPDTQYF
cdr3_length: 13; v_call: TRBV12-3/TRBV12-4; d_call: -; j_call: TRBJ1-1; clone_size: -; cdr3_nt: TGTGCCAGCAGCCCCGCCCAGGGGAATAAAGCTTTCTTT; cdr3_aa: CASSPAQGNKAFF
cdr3_length: 15; v_call: TRBV19; d_call: -; j_call: TRBJ2-5; clone_size: once; cdr3_nt: TGTGCCAGTAGTATACGTGGGGGGCAACAAGAGACCCAGTACTTC; cdr3_aa: CASSIRGGQQETQYF